This T cell receptor (beta chain) was obtained from a study of blood T cell repertoires in COVID-19. Study context: Sites in the United States, Italy and Spain provided acute and convalescent COVID-19 samples.

There are 13 residues in the CDR3. Germline V gives CDR1 SEHNR, CDR2 FQNEAQ (reference sequence). V was pared by 3 bases and J by 5 bases, with 5 bases between. Sequencing used immunoSEQ multiplex PCR; TCRdb keeps in-frame clones, though not all of them. The top ten clones hold about 9.8% of a sample with over 65,000 clones, over 85% of them seen once. In this sample, this clone turned up once. The specimen sequenced was peripheral blood. The TCR comes from a human donor in a cohort sampled during active COVID-19. The genes are TRBV7-9 and TRBJ1-6; no clear D. The CDR3 reads CASSLGHNSPLHF. In nucleotides, the CDR3 is TGTGCCAGCAGCTTGGGCCATAATTCACCCCTCCACTTT. The complete variable domain, with remaining parts taken from reference TRBV7-9 and TRBJ1-6, reads DTGVSQNPRHKITKRGQNVTFRCDPISEHNRLYWYRQTLGQGPEFLTYFQNEAQLEKSRLLSDRFSAERPKGSFSTLEIQRTEQGDSAMYLCASSLGHNSPLHFGNGTRLTVT.